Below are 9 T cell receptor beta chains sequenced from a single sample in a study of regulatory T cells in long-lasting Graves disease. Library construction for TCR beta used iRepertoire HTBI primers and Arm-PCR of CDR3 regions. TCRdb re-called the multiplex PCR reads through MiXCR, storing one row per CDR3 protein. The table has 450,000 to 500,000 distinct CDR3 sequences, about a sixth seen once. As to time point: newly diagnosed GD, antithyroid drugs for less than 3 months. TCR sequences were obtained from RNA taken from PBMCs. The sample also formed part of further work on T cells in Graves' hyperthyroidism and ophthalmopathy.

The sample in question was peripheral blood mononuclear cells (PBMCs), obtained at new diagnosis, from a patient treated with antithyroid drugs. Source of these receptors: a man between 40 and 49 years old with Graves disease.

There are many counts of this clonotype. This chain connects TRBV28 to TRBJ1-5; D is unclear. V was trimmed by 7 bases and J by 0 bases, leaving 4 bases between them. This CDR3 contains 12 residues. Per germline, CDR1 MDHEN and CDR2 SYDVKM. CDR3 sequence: CASTSSNQPQHF. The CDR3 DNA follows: TGTGCCAGCACTAGTAGCAATCAGCCCCAGCATTTT. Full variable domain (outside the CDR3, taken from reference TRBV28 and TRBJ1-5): DVKVTQSSRYLVKRTGEKVFLECVQDMDHENMFWYRQDPGLGLRLIYFSYDVKMKEKGDIPEGYSVSREKKERFSLILESASTNQTSMYLCASTSSNQPQHFGDGTRLSIL.

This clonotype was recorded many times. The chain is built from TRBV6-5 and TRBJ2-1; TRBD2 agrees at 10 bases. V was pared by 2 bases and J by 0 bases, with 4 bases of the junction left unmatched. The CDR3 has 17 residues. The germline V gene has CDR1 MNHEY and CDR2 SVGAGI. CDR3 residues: CASSYPGTSASYNEQFF. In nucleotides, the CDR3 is TGTGCCAGCAGTTACCCGGGGACTAGCGCCTCCTACAATGAGCAGTTCTTC.

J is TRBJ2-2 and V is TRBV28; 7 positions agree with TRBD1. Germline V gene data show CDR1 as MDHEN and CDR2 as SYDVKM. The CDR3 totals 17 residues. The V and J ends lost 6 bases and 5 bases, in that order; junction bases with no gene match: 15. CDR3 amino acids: CASSPLGDRDFTGELFF. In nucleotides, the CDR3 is TGTGCCAGCAGCCCCCTAGGAGACAGGGATTTTACCGGGGAGCTGTTTTTT. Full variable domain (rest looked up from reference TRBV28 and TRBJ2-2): DVKVTQSSRYLVKRTGEKVFLECVQDMDHENMFWYRQDPGLGLRLIYFSYDVKMKEKGDIPEGYSVSREKKERFSLILESASTNQTSMYLCASSPLGDRDFTGELFFGEGSRLTVL.

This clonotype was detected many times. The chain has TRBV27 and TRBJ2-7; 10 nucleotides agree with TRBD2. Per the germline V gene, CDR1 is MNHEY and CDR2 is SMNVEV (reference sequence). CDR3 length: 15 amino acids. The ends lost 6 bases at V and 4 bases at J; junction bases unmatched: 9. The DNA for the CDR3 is TGTGCCAGCAGCGGGCAGGGACTAGCGCTTTACGAGCAGTACTTC. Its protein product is CASSGQGLALYEQYF.

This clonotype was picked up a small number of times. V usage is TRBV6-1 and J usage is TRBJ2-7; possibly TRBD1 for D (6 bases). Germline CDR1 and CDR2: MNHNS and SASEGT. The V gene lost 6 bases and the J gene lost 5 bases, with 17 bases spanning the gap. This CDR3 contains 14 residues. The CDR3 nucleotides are TGTGCCAGCAGACAAGGTGTCAGGGGCCACGAGCAGTACTTC. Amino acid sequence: CASRQGVRGHEQYF.

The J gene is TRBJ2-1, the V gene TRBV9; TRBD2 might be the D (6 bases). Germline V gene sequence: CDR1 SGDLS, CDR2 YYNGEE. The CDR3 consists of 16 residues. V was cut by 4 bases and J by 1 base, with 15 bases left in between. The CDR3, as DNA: TGTGCCAGCAGCTTTGGGCGGGATTGGTCCTACAATGAGCAGTTCTTC. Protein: CASSFGRDWSYNEQFF.

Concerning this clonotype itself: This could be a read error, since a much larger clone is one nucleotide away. As DNA, the CDR3 is TGTGTCAGCAGTCCTCAGCTGAAACAAGAGACCCAGTACTTC. Translating gives CVSSPQLKQETQYF. The rearrangement links TRBV12-3 or TRBV12-4 to TRBJ2-5; no firm D call. The CDR3 extends over 14 amino acids.

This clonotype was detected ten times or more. CDR3 sequence (DNA): TGTGCCAGCAGCTTAGATCGTATTCAGCCCCAGCATTTT. Its translation: CASSLDRIQPQHF. This chain uses TRBV11-2 with TRBJ1-5, with no clear D. V dropped 0 bases and J dropped 6 bases, with 6 bases sitting between them. This CDR3 contains 13 residues. The germline CDR1 and CDR2 sequences are SGHAT and FQNNGV.

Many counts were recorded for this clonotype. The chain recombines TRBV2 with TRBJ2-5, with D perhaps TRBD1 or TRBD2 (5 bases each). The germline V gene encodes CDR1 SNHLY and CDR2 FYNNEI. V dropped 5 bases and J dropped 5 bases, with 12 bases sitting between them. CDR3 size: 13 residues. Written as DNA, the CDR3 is TGTGCCAGCAGTCGGGACCACGGGGAGACCCAGTACTTC. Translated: CASSRDHGETQYF.